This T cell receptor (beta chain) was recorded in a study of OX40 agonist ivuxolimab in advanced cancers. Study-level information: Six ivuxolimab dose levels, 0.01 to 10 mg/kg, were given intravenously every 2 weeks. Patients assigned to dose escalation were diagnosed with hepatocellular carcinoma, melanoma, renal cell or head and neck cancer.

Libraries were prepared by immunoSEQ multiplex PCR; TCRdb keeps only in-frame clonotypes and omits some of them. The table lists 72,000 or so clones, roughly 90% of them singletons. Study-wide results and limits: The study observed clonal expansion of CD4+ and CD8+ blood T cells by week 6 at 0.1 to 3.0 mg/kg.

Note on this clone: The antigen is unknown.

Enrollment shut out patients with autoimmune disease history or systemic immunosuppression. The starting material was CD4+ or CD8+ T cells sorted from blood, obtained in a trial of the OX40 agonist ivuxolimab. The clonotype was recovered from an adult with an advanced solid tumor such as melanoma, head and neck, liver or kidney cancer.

In DNA form, the CDR3 reads TGTGCCAGCAGGGCAACAGGGTGGACCGGGGAGCTGTTTTTT. Encoded protein: CASRATGWTGELFF. This sequence joins TRBV6-4 and TRBJ2-2, with a weak D call TRBD1 (6 bases). Trimming shortened V by 6 bases and J by 5 bases, and 13 bases separated the two germline ends. CDR1 and CDR2 (germline): MRHNA, SNTAGT. The CDR3 loop spans 14 amino acids.